This T cell receptor beta chain was observed in a study of T cell changes during pregnancy in multiple sclerosis. Some clones are missing from TCRdb's copy, which holds only in-frame ones; the method was immunoSEQ multiplex PCR. The sample records about 79,000 clones, 75% to 95% being singletons. CDR1 and CDR2 from the germline V gene are SGHTA and FQGNSA. CDR3 size: 14 residues. The V end lost 3 bases, the J end lost 2 bases, and 8 bases lay between the germline ends. The chain is built from TRBV7-2 and TRBJ1-5, with D perhaps matching TRBD1 (5 bases). The sequences come from CD4+ T cells from peripheral blood mononuclear cells, collected in the second trimester of pregnancy. This clonotype was obtained from a female donor with multiple sclerosis, enrolled in a pregnancy study. DNA of the CDR3: TGTGCCAGCAGCTTCAGGGCGGGCAATCAGCCCCAGCATTTT. It encodes CASSFRAGNQPQHF.